This T cell receptor (beta chain) was captured in a study of vaccination effects on CD4 cells after COVID-19. Study-wide context: The median interval between the second dose and post-vaccine sampling was 72 days.

CDR1 and CDR2 (germline): SGHVS, FQNEAQ. The CDR3 length is 15 residues. V was trimmed by 5 bases and J by 4 bases, leaving 17 bases between them. Antigen-specific CD4+ T cells were expanded (with viral peptide pools) by the ViraFEST assay ahead of sequencing. Subsequent to a culture period of under twelve days, CD4+ T cells were isolated. Participants each got two BNT162b2 or mRNA-1273 vaccine doses. Generated by immunoSEQ multiplex PCR, the TCRdb table keeps only in-frame clones and is missing some. The sample lists over 25,000 clones; about 80% were seen once. A note on this clone: The antigen is unknown.

This sequence originates from a human donor who received a COVID-19 vaccine. Some clones in this sample may be carry-over from other donors' samples. This sequence joins TRBV7-8 and TRBJ1-2, with D unclear. Here the sequenced sample was CD4+ T cells from PBMCs cultured with HCoV-NL63 spike peptides, taken after COVID-19 vaccination. CDR3 sequence (DNA): TGTGCCAGCAGCACGTCACTACTGAATCCCTATGGCTACACCTTC. Encoded protein: CASSTSLLNPYGYTF. The full variable domain, its missing parts supplied by reference TRBV7-8 and TRBJ1-2, is GAGVSQSPRYKVAKRGQDVALRCDPISGHVSLFWYQQALGQGPEFLTYFQNEAQLDKSGLPSDRFFAERPEGSVSTLKIQRTQQEDSAVYLCASSTSLLNPYGYTFGSGTRLTVV.